This TCR beta chain was captured in a study of identical twins. This clonotype was counted at least ten times. Its antigen is not identified. This CDR3 has 12 residues. Per the germline V gene, CDR1 is SGHRS and CDR2 is YFSETQ. V dropped 0 bases and J dropped 6 bases, with 4 bases sitting between them. Study observations and caveats: Clonotypes of the beta chain that were abundant in cord blood carried fewer insertions (memory repertoires showed none).

Each CDR3 protein gets one entry after TCRdb re-called the 5' RACE reads with MiXCR. This table holds some 600,000 distinct CDR3 sequences, roughly 7.2% found once. These records were also assigned to another study, of yellow fever vaccine responses in identical twins.

The TCR was taken from a woman aged 18-30 years in good health. Material: PBMCs. The V call is TRBV5-1, the J call TRBJ2-1; D uncertain. CDR3: CASSLAVNEQFF. The CDR3 DNA sequence: TGCGCCAGCAGCTTGGCCGTCAATGAGCAGTTCTTC.